The subject of this entry is one T cell receptor (beta chain). Profiling relied on immunoSEQ multiplex PCR, and the TCRdb table lists in-frame clones only, not all of them. The sample includes about 76,000 clones, approximately 86% of them seen just once. These data come from a study of blood T cell repertoires in COVID-19. The CDR3 covers 14 residues. Germline V lookup: CDR1 KGHSH, CDR2 LQKENI. The ends were cut back, 3 bases at V and 1 base at J, with 6 bases in the middle. The specimen sequenced was peripheral blood. The rearrangement uses TRBV18 and TRBJ2-2; D gene ambiguous. This receptor was obtained from a human donor in a cohort sampled during active COVID-19. CDR3 region: CASSPRQNTGELFF. The CDR3 DNA follows: TGTGCCAGCTCACCTCGACAGAACACCGGGGAGCTGTTTTTT.